This T cell receptor beta chain was documented in a study of shared clonotypes between healthy human individuals. Note on this clone: What it binds is unknown.

The CDR3 is made up of 14 amino acids. Trimming removed 1 base at V and 4 bases at J, with 10 bases between. Germline V gene lookup returns CDR1 SGHVS and CDR2 FQNEAQ. All participating donors were Caucasian adults from Nashville, Tennessee. Study observations and caveats: The researchers took only blood, and tissue repertoires probably look different. About 4.5% of naive CD4 clonotypes were common to four donors.

In the authors' methods: ImmunoSEQ supplied junction-only sequences lacking quality scores, so filtering was different. The protocol was immunoSEQ multiplex PCR, while the TCRdb copy is restricted to in-frame clones and leaves out a portion. That table gives V, J and clone size, and the DNA gave D and trimming. The data show more than 400,000 clones, with 95% to 97% seen just once and 0.06% held by the top ten. Sequenced material: naive CD4+ T cells sorted from blood. Regarding subset: CD45RA+ positively selected. The V and J genes are TRBV7-8 and TRBJ1-1; D gene uncertain. This sequence originates from a woman in her 30s in good health. In DNA, the CDR3 is TGTGCCAGCAGCTTAGTTGGGGTGTTCACTGAAGCTTTCTTT. The encoded protein is CASSLVGVFTEAFF.